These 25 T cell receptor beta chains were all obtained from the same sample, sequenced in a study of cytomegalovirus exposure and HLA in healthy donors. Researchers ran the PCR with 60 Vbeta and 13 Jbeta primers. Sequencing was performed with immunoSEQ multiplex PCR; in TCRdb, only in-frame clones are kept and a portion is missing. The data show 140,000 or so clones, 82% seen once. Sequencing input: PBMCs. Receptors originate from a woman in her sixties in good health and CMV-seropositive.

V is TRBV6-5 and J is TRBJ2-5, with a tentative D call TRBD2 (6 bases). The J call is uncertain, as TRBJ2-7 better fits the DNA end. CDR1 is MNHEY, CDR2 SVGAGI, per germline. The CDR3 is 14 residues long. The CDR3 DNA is TGTGCCAGCAGTTCCCATCGGGGGTCCTACGAGCAGTACTTC. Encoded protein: CASSSHRGSYEQYF.

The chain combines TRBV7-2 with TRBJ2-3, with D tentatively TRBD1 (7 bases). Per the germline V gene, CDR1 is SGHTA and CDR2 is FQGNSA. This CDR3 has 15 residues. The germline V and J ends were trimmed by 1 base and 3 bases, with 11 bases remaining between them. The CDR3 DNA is TGTGCCAGCAGCTTAGAACAGGGGAGGACAGATACGCAGTATTTT. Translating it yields CASSLEQGRTDTQYF. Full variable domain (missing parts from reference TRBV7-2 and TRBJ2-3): GAGVSQSPSNKVTEKGKDVELRCDPISGHTALYWYRQSLGQGLEFLIYFQGNSAPDKSGLPSDRFSAERTGGSVSTLTIQRTQQEDSAVYLCASSLEQGRTDTQYFGPGTRLTVL.

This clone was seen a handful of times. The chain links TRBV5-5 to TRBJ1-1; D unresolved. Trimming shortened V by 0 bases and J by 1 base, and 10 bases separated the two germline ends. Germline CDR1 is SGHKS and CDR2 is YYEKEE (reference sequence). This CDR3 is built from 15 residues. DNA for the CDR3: TGTGCCAGCAGCTTGGAGGCGGTCCGGAACACTGAAGCTTTCTTT. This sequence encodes CASSLEAVRNTEAFF.

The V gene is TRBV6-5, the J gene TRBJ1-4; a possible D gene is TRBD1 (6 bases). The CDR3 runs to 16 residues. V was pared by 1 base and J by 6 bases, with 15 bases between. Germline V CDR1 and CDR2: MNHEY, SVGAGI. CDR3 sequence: CASSYYRQGRDEKLFF. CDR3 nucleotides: TGTGCCAGCAGTTACTACCGTCAGGGGCGGGATGAAAAACTGTTTTTT.

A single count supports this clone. CDR3 sequence: CSATMQGAFFSGNTIYF. CDR3 sequence (DNA): TGCAGCGCCACAATGCAGGGGGCCTTTTTCTCTGGAAACACCATATATTTT. This chain joins TRBV29-1 and TRBJ1-3; the match to TRBD1 covers 8 bases. The junction had 14 bases not matched to a gene; V was cut back by 7 bases and J by 0 bases. CDR3 length: 17 residues. Looked up from germline, CDR1 is SQVTM and CDR2 is ANQGSEA. Combining the CDR3 with reference TRBV29-1 and TRBJ1-3 gives the whole variable domain SAVISQKPSRDICQRGTSLTIQCQVDSQVTMMFWYRQQPGQSLTLIATANQGSEATYESGFVIDKFPISRPNLTFSTLTVSNMSPEDSSIYLCSATMQGAFFSGNTIYFGEGSWLTVV.

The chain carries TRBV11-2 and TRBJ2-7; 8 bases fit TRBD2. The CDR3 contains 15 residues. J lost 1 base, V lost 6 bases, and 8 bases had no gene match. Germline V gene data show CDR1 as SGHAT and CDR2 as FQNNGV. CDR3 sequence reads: CASSSKSGSSYEQYF. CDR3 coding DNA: TGTGCCAGCAGTTCTAAAAGCGGGAGTTCCTACGAGCAGTACTTC. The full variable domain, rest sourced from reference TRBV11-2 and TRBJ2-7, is EAGVAQSPRYKIIEKRQSVAFWCNPISGHATLYWYQQILGQGPKLLIQFQNNGVVDDSQLPKDRFSAERLKGVDSTLKIQPAKLEDSAVYLCASSSKSGSSYEQYFGPGTRLTVT.

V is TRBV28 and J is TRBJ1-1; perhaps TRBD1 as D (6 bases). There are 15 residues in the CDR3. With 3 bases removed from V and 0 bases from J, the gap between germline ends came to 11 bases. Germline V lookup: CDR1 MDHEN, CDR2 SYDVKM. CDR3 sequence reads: CASSFIDRLNTEAFF. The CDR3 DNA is TGTGCCAGCAGTTTCATAGACAGGCTGAACACTGAAGCTTTCTTT. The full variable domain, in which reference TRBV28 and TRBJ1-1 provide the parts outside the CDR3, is DVKVTQSSRYLVKRTGEKVFLECVQDMDHENMFWYRQDPGLGLRLIYFSYDVKMKEKGDIPEGYSVSREKKERFSLILESASTNQTSMYLCASSFIDRLNTEAFFGQGTRLTVV.

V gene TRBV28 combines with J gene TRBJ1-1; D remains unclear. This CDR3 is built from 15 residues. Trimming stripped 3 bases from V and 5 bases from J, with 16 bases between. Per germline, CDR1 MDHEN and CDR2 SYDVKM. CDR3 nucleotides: TGTGCCAGCAGTTTGGGAGTCCGGACGAGGACTGAAGCTTTCTTT. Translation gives CASSLGVRTRTEAFF.

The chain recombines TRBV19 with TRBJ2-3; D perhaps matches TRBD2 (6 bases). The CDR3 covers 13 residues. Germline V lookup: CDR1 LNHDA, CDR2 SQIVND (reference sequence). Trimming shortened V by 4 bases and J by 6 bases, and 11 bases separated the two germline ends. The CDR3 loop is CASSTRRGDTQYF. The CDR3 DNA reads TGTGCCAGTAGTACCCGCCGGGGGGATACGCAGTATTTT. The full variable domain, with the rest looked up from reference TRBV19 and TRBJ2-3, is DGGITQSPKYLFRKEGQNVTLSCEQNLNHDAMYWYRQDPGQGLRLIYYSQIVNDFQKGDIAEGYSVSREKKESFPLTVTSAQKNPTAFYLCASSTRRGDTQYFGPGTRLTVL.

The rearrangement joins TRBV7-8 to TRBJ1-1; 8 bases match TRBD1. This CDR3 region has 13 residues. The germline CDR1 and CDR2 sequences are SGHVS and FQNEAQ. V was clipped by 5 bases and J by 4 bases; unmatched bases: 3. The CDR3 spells CASSRQGSTEAFF. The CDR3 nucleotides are TGTGCCAGCAGCCGACAGGGGAGCACTGAAGCTTTCTTT.

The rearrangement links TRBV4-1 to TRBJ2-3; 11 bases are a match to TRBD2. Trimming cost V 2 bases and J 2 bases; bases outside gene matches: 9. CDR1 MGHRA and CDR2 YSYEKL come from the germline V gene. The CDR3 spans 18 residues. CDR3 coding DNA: TGCGCCAGCAGCCAAATCCCCGGGACTAGCGGTTACACAGATACGCAGTATTTT. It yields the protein CASSQIPGTSGYTDTQYF.

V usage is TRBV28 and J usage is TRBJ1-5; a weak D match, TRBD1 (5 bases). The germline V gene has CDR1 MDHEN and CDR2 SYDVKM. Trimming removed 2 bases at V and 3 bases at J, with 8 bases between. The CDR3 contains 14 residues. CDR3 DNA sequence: TGTGCCAGCAGTTTAAGGGGCCCCAATCAGCCCCAGCATTTT. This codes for CASSLRGPNQPQHF.

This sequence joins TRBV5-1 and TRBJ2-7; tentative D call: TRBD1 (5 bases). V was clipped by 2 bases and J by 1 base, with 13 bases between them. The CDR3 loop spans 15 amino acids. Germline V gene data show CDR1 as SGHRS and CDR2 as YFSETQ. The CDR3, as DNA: TGCGCCAGCAGCTTAGAAGGGGTTATGTCCTACGAGCAGTACTTC. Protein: CASSLEGVMSYEQYF.

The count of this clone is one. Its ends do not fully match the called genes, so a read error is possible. The CDR3 DNA reads as TGTGCTAGCAGCTTAAGTCAGGAGGGGCCGGGAGAGACCCAGTACTTC. This translates into CASSLSQEGPGETQYF. This sequence joins TRBV7-7 and TRBJ2-5; perhaps TRBD2 as D (6 bases). CDR3 length: 16 amino acids. Germline V gives CDR1 SSHAT, CDR2 FNYEAQ (reference sequence).

The CDR3 loop is CARPDRGRGEETQYF. For the CDR3, the DNA is TGTGCCAGGCCGGACAGGGGGCGCGGCGAAGAGACCCAGTACTTC. This chain uses TRBV27 with TRBJ2-5; 11 nucleotides match TRBD1. V trimming: 9 bases; J trimming: 3 bases; junction bases outside the gene matches: 9. This CDR3 is built from 15 residues. CDR1 MNHEY and CDR2 SMNVEV come from the germline V gene (reference sequence).

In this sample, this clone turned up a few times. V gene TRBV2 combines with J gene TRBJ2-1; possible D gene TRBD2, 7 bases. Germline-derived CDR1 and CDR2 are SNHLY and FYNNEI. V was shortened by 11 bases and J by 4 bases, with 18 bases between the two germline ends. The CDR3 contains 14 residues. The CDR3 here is CAALEGEGYNEQFF. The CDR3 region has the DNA TGTGCCGCCTTAGAGGGGGAGGGGTACAATGAGCAGTTCTTC.

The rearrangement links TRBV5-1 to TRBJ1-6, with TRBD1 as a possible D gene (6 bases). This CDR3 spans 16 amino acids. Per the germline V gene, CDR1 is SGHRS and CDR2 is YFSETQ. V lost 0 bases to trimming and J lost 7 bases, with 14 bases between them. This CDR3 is CASSLASAGVNSPLHF. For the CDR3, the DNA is TGCGCCAGCAGCTTGGCCTCGGCAGGGGTAAATTCACCCCTCCACTTT.

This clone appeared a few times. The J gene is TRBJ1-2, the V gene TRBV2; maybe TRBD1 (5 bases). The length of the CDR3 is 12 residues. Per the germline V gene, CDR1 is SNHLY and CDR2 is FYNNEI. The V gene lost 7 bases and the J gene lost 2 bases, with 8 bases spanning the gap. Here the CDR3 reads CASTKGNYGYTF. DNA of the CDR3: TGTGCCAGCACCAAGGGGAACTATGGCTACACCTTC.

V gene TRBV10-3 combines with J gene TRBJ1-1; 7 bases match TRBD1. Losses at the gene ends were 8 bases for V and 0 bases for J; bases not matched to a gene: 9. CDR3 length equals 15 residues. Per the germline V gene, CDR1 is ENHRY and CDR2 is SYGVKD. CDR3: CAIQGQPLMNTEAFF. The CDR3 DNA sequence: TGTGCCATCCAGGGACAGCCCCTCATGAACACTGAAGCTTTCTTT.

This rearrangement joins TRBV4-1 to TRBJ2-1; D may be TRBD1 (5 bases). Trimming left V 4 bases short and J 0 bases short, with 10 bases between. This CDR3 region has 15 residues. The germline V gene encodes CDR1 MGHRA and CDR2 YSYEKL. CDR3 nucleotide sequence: TGCGCCAGCAGCCCTATACAGGTCTCCTACAATGAGCAGTTCTTC. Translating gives CASSPIQVSYNEQFF.

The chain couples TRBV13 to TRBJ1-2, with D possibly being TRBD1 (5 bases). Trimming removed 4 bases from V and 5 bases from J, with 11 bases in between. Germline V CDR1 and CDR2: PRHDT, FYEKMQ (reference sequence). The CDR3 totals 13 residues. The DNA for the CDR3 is TGTGCCAGCAGCTACGGACAAGGGTATGGCTACACCTTC. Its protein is CASSYGQGYGYTF.

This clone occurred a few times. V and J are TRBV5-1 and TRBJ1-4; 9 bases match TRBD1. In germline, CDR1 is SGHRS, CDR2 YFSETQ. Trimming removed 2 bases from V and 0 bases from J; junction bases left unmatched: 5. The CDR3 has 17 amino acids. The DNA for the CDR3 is TGCGCCAGCAGCTTTCGACAGGGGGGAACAACTAATGAAAAACTGTTTTTT. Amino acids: CASSFRQGGTTNEKLFF.

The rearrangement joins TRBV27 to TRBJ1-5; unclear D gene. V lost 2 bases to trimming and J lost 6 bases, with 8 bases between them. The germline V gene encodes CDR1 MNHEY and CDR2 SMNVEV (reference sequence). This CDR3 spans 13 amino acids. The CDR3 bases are TGTGCCAGCAGTTTAAGAGGAAGTCAGCCCCAGCATTTT. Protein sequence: CASSLRGSQPQHF.

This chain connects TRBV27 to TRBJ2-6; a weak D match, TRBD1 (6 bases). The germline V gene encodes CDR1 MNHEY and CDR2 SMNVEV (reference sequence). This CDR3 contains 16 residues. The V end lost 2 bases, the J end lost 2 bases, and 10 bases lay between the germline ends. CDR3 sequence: CASSLRDTAGANVLTF. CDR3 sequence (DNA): TGTGCCAGCAGTTTAAGGGACACAGCTGGGGCCAACGTCCTGACTTTC.

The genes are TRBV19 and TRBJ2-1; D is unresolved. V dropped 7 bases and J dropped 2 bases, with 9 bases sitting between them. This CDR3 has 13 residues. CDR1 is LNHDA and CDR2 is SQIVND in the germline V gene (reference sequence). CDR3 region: CASNPGPYNEQFF. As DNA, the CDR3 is TGTGCCAGTAATCCTGGGCCCTACAATGAGCAGTTCTTC.